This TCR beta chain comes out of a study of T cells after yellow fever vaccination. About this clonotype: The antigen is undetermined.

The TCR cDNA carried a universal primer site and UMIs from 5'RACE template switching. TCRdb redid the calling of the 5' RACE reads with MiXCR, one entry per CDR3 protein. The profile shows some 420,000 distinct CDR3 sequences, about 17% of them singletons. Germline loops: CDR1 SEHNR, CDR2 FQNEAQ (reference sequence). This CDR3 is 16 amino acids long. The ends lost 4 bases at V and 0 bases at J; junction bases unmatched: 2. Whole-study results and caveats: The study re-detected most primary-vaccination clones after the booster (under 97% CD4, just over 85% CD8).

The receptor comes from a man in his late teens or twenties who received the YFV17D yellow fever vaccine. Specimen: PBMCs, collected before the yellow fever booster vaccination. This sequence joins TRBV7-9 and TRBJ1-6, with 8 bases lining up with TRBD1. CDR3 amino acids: CASSSDRGSYNSPLHF. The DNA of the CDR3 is TGTGCCAGCAGCTCTGACAGGGGCTCCTATAATTCACCCCTCCACTTT.